This T cell receptor beta chain was sequenced during a study of T cell repertoires in cytomegalovirus infection. For the study at large: Public TCR beta signatures provided an indication of both CMV infection and a matching HLA type. Study-wide results and limits: Cumulative frequency (of public TCR beta family members) identified carriers of CMV plus the relevant HLA. HLA-C-restricted CMV clonotypes gave the most frequent clonotype in two of eight donors.

MiXCR, applied by TCRdb to the reads, yields one record per CDR3 protein. The sample carries about 450,000 distinct CDR3 sequences, 30% to 40% recorded once. Comments on this clonotype: Its specificity is not known.

Germline V gene data show CDR1 as MNHEY and CDR2 as SMNVEV (reference sequence). This CDR3 has 14 residues. V was cut by 10 bases and J by 7 bases, with 19 bases left in between. Sequences were obtained from PBMCs. V usage is TRBV27 and J usage is TRBJ2-2, with D perhaps TRBD2 (7 bases). This TCR was recovered from a human donor in good health (CMV status not recorded). Some clones in this sample may be carry-over from other donors' samples. This CDR3 is CATQARGAVGELFF. CDR3 nucleotide sequence: TGTGCCACTCAAGCTCGGGGGGCGGTCGGGGAGCTGTTTTTT.